The rows below give T cell receptor beta chains drawn from one sample of a study of identical twins. TCRdb reprocessed the 5' RACE reads via MiXCR and lists one record per CDR3 protein. Of around 570,000 distinct CDR3 sequences in the sample, 9.6% were seen once. A further study also used this sample, focusing on yellow fever vaccine responses in identical twins.

Sequencing input: PBMCs. The receptor source for this set is a woman younger than 35 in good health. Both conserved end residues are part of each CDR3. The D gene is left open where the match is weak. Clone size appears in some rows only: once, few, many, or a class for an expanded clone.

V	D	J	size	CDR3	DNA
TRBV27	.	TRBJ2-7	few	CASSPGGFEQYF	TGTGCCAGCAGCCCTGGCGGGTTCGAGCAGTACTTC
TRBV24-1	.	TRBJ2-1	many	CATSAGRVNNEQFF	TGTGCCACCAGTGCAGGCAGGGTAAACAATGAGCAGTTCTTC
TRBV25-1	TRBD2	TRBJ2-1	few	CASSEPGLAERGEQFF	TGTGCCAGCAGTGAACCGGGACTAGCGGAGAGAGGTGAGCAGTTCTTC
TRBV29-1	.	TRBJ2-7	many	CSVVKGTSTGEQYF	TGCAGCGTTGTAAAGGGGACGAGTACGGGGGAGCAGTACTTC
TRBV12-3/TRBV12-4	TRBD1	TRBJ1-2	.	CASSFHRGQGEANYGYTF	TGTGCCAGCAGTTTCCACCGGGGGCAGGGGGAAGCTAACTATGGCTACACCTTC
TRBV7-3	TRBD1	TRBJ1-1	.	CASSYDRGKNTEAFF	TGTGCCAGCAGCTATGACAGGGGTAAGAACACTGAAGCTTTCTTT
TRBV20-1	.	TRBJ2-1	.	CSATRVSSYNEQFF	TGCAGTGCTACGCGGGTAAGCTCCTACAATGAGCAGTTCTTC
TRBV29-1	TRBD1	TRBJ1-1	.	CSVPQGALNTEAFF	TGCAGCGTTCCCCAGGGGGCGCTGAACACTGAAGCTTTCTTT
TRBV20-1	TRBD1	TRBJ2-5	.	CSASQSRGRLETQYF	TGCAGTGCTAGCCAAAGCAGGGGGCGGCTGGAGACCCAGTACTTC
TRBV2	TRBD2	TRBJ2-7	many	CASSEALTGGDEQYF	TGTGCCAGCAGTGAAGCGCTAACGGGGGGGGACGAGCAGTACTTC
TRBV4-1	.	TRBJ2-1	many	CASSQGVSDGGRDEQFF	TGCGCCAGCAGCCAAGGGGTCTCGGACGGAGGAAGGGATGAGCAGTTCTTC
TRBV4-3	.	TRBJ1-1	.	CASSQDGGLTEAFF	TGCGCCAGCAGCCAAGACGGGGGGCTCACTGAAGCTTTCTTT
TRBV25-1	.	TRBJ2-7	few	CASSEPSRGYEQYF	TGTGCCAGCAGTGAACCAAGCCGGGGCTACGAGCAGTACTTC
TRBV7-2	TRBD2	TRBJ2-3	few	CASSPSSGGSTQYF	TGTGCCAGCAGCCCAAGCTCCGGGGGGAGTACGCAGTATTTT
TRBV20-1	.	TRBJ2-2	many	CSASGLIKAELFF	TGCAGTGCCTCGGGACTGATTAAAGCGGAGCTGTTTTTT
TRBV20-1	TRBD2	TRBJ2-7	few	CSARSKAGVSDEQYF	TGCAGTGCTAGATCAAAGGCGGGAGTTTCCGACGAGCAGTACTTC